A selection of T cell receptor beta chains follows, all from one sample in a study of PD-1 blockade in classical Hodgkin lymphoma. This table comes from immunoSEQ multiplex PCR, and its TCRdb copy is limited to in-frame clones, with some not included. This repertoire shows under 95,000 clones, about nine tenths found once; its top ten account for less than 3%. Sequenced material: peripheral blood mononuclear cells (PBMCs), taken before the second cycle of nivolumab. The receptors stem from a human donor with classical Hodgkin lymphoma. Both conserved end residues are part of each CDR3. D genes are given only for firm matches. Not all rows give a size; the values are once, few, many and, for expanded clones, a class.

V gene	J gene	clone size	D gene	CDR3 protein	CDR3 DNA
TRBV11-2	TRBJ1-1	few	NA	CASSSSRRKNTEAFF	TGTGCCAGCAGCTCCTCGAGAAGGAAGAACACTGAAGCTTTCTTT
TRBV10-1	TRBJ1-3	NA	NA	CASSDGGLSSGNTIYF	TGCGCCAGCAGTGATGGGGGGCTAAGCTCTGGAAACACCATATATTTT
TRBV19	TRBJ2-7	NA	TRBD1	CASSIRGSSYEQYF	TGTGCCAGTAGTATCAGGGGGAGCTCCTACGAGCAGTACTTC
TRBV10-3	TRBJ2-7	NA	NA	CAIRDPDGSLSYEQYF	TGTGCCATCAGAGACCCCGACGGCTCACTCTCCTACGAGCAGTACTTC
TRBV30	TRBJ1-2	NA	NA	CAWRNAVREVYGYTF	TGTGCCTGGAGAAACGCGGTGAGGGAAGTCTATGGCTACACCTTC
TRBV2	TRBJ2-7	NA	NA	CASSSTGPSYEQYF	TGTGCCAGCAGCAGCACAGGGCCCTCCTACGAGCAGTACTTC
TRBV13	TRBJ1-2	NA	TRBD1	CASSARDRNYGYTF	TGTGCCAGCAGCGCCCGGGACAGGAACTATGGCTACACCTTC
TRBV18	TRBJ1-2	NA	NA	CASSRDELYGYTF	TGTGCCAGCTCACGCGATGAGCTCTATGGCTACACCTTC
TRBV6-5	TRBJ2-7	NA	NA	CASSYEPAYEQYF	TGTGCCAGCAGTTACGAGCCAGCCTACGAGCAGTACTTC
TRBV5-4	TRBJ1-2	NA	NA	CASSLGQGDGYTF	TGTGCCAGCAGCTTGGGGCAGGGAGATGGCTACACCTTC
TRBV11-2	TRBJ2-3	NA	NA	CASSLTTGETDTQYF	TGTGCCAGCAGCTTAACCACAGGTGAAACAGATACGCAGTATTTT
TRBV28	TRBJ1-5	NA	NA	CASSLFTRPQHF	TGTGCCAGCAGTTTATTCACGCGGCCCCAGCATTTT
TRBV9	TRBJ2-5	NA	TRBD2	CASSVVAGGGTQYF	TGTGCCAGCAGCGTCGTAGCGGGGGGAGGGACCCAGTACTTC
TRBV29-1	TRBJ2-1	few	NA	CSVDRYSYNEQFF	TGCAGCGTTGATCGCTACTCCTACAATGAGCAGTTCTTC
TRBV2	TRBJ1-5	NA	TRBD1	CASRSDRADQPQHF	TGTGCCAGCAGGTCGGACAGGGCGGATCAGCCCCAGCATTTT
TRBV6-1	TRBJ2-3	NA	NA	CASSEALTREWGTQYF	TGTGCCAGCAGTGAAGCTCTAACAAGGGAATGGGGTACGCAGTATTTT
TRBV6-6	TRBJ2-7	NA	NA	CASRKAESSYEQYF	TGTGCCAGCAGAAAAGCGGAAAGCTCCTACGAGCAGTACTTC
TRBV30	TRBJ1-6	NA	TRBD1	CAVQGLHSPLHF	TGTGCTGTACAGGGGCTACATTCACCCCTCCACTTT
TRBV20-1	TRBJ2-7	NA	NA	CSASQSGGEYF	TGCAGTGCTAGTCAGTCTGGCGGGGAGTACTTC
TRBV5-5	TRBJ1-5	once	NA	CASSLVGRGGQPQHF	TGTGCCAGCAGCTTGGTGGGGAGGGGTGGGCAGCCCCAGCATTTT
TRBV30	TRBJ2-7	NA	TRBD2	CAWSRPGGYEQYF	TGTGCCTGGAGTCGGCCGGGGGGATACGAGCAGTACTTC
TRBV27	TRBJ1-5	once	NA	CASSPTATIYSNQPQHF	TGTGCCAGCAGTCCGACAGCAACAATTTATAGCAATCAGCCCCAGCATTTT
TRBV30	TRBJ2-3	once	NA	CAWSVLADTQYF	TGTGCCTGGAGTGTCTTGGCAGATACGCAGTATTTT
TRBV7-2	TRBJ2-1	NA	TRBD2	CASSLRRAGAVNEQFF	TGTGCCAGCAGCTTAAGGCGAGCGGGGGCCGTCAATGAGCAGTTCTTC
TRBV6-5	TRBJ2-4	NA	TRBD2	CASRVAGGAKNIQYF	TGTGCCAGCAGGGTAGCGGGAGGCGCCAAAAACATTCAGTACTTC
TRBV30	TRBJ1-2	NA	NA	CAWSGRSNGYTF	TGTGCCTGGAGTGGCAGATCCAATGGCTACACCTTC
TRBV7-2	TRBJ2-2	NA	TRBD2	CASSSGLAGAPGELFF	TGTGCCAGCAGCAGCGGACTAGCGGGAGCCCCCGGGGAGCTGTTTTTT
TRBV29-1	TRBJ2-2	NA	NA	CSVGLAGELFF	TGCAGCGTTGGGCTGGCCGGGGAGCTGTTTTTT
TRBV18	TRBJ1-1	NA	NA	CASSLTPSGSVNTEAFF	TGTGCCAGCTCACTCACCCCGTCCGGCTCGGTGAACACTGAAGCTTTCTTT
TRBV10-3	TRBJ2-3	NA	TRBD1	CAITGQGIDTQYF	TGTGCCATCACCGGACAGGGAATTGATACGCAGTATTTT
TRBV19	TRBJ2-3	NA	TRBD2	CASSLGRAVSDTQYF	TGTGCCAGTAGTCTCGGGAGGGCGGTATCAGATACGCAGTATTTT
TRBV9	TRBJ2-5	NA	NA	CASSVAGASETQYF	TGTGCCAGCAGCGTCGCGGGGGCCTCGGAGACCCAGTACTTC
TRBV2	TRBJ2-7	NA	NA	CASSNPGQTYEQYF	TGTGCCAGCAGTAACCCGGGACAAACATACGAGCAGTACTTC
TRBV7-9	TRBJ2-7	NA	NA	CASSLAPLYEQYF	TGTGCCAGCAGCTTAGCCCCTCTTTACGAGCAGTACTTC
TRBV2	TRBJ1-2	NA	TRBD1	CASRWDRASYGYTF	TGTGCCAGCAGATGGGACAGGGCTAGCTATGGCTACACCTTC
TRBV5-4	TRBJ1-1	NA	TRBD1	CASSGERGPGTEAFF	TGTGCCAGCAGCGGGGAGAGGGGGCCTGGTACTGAAGCTTTCTTT
TRBV28	TRBJ2-3	NA	TRBD2	CASSSPLGRGADTQYF	TGTGCCAGCAGTTCACCCCTCGGGAGGGGCGCAGATACGCAGTATTTT
TRBV28	TRBJ1-2	NA	TRBD1	CASSPQGAVGYTF	TGTGCCAGCAGCCCGCAGGGGGCCGTTGGCTACACCTTC